The TCR beta chain described here comes from a study of T cell responses to AZD1222 COVID-19 vaccine. Sequencing used immunoSEQ multiplex PCR; TCRdb keeps in-frame clones, though not all of them. The table shows 95,000 to 150,000 clones, with around 83% occurring only once. Study-wide findings and caveats: Repertoire samples came only from after the peak T cell response. There were mostly white British donors and more females than males, and clonal diversity was possibly underestimated. Reportedly, close to half of spike-specific TCRs are directed against unmutated variant regions.

Trimming cost V 5 bases and J 2 bases; bases outside gene matches: 8. Germline V gene sequence: CDR1 LNHNV, CDR2 YYDKDF (reference sequence). This CDR3 is built from 18 residues. Turning to this clone: Antigen unknown.

The source is an adult who received the AZD1222 COVID-19 vaccine. The rearrangement uses TRBV15 and TRBJ2-1; 14 nucleotides line up with TRBD2. The starting material was peripheral blood, obtained 28 days after the second AZD1222 dose. Here the CDR3 DNA reads TGTGCCACCAGCCCCGGACCGGGACTAGCGGGGGCCTACAATGAGCAGTTCTTC. As protein: CATSPGPGLAGAYNEQFF.